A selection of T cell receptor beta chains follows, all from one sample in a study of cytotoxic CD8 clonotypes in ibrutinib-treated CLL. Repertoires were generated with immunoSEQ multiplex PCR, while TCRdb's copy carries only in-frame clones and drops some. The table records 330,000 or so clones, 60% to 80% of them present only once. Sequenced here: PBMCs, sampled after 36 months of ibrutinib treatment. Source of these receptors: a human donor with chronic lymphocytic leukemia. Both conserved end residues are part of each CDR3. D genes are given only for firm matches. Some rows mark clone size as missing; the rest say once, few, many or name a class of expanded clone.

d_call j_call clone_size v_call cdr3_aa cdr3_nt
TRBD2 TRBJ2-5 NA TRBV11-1 CASSSWTSSETQYF TGTGCCAGCAGCTCTTGGACTAGTTCGGAGACCCAGTACTTC
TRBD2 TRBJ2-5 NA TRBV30 CAWSGGRKETQYF TGTGCCTGGAGTGGCGGGAGGAAAGAGACCCAGTACTTC
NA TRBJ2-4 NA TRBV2 CASSGRFAWGVLLAKNIQYF TGTGCCAGCAGTGGTCGTTTTGCCTGGGGCGTCCTCCTAGCCAAAAACATTCAGTACTTC
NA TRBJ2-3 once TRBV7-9 CASSSHGSSTDTQYF TGTGCCAGCAGCTCACACGGATCTAGCACAGATACGCAGTATTTT
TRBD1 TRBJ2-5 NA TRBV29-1 CSVLIRGETQYF TGCAGCGTTTTAATCAGGGGGGAGACCCAGTACTTC
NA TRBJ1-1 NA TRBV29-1 CSVVGIGGFMNTEAFF TGCAGCGTTGTGGGGATAGGGGGATTCATGAACACTGAAGCTTTCTTT
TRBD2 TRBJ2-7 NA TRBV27 CASSRRLAGGLSYEQYF TGTGCCAGCAGTAGAAGACTAGCGGGAGGGCTCTCCTACGAGCAGTACTTC
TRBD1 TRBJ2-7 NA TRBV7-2 CASSFRDRTTYEQYF TGTGCCAGCAGCTTTCGGGACAGGACGACCTACGAGCAGTACTTC
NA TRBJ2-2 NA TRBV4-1 CASSQEVADANTGELFF TGCGCCAGCAGCCAAGAGGTAGCGGACGCGAACACCGGGGAGCTGTTTTTT
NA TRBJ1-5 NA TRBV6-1 CASKRPNQPQHF TGTGCCAGCAAGCGCCCTAATCAGCCCCAGCATTTT
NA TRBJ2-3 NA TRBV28 CASSFPSVGAGVTDTQYF TGTGCCAGCAGTTTTCCCTCGGTAGGCGCGGGTGTCACAGATACGCAGTATTTT
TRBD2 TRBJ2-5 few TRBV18 CASSPPRGEYQETQYF TGTGCCAGCTCACCACCTCGGGGGGAATACCAAGAGACCCAGTACTTC
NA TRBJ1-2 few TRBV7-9 CASSLEAGANYGYTF TGTGCCAGCAGCTTAGAAGCAGGAGCTAACTATGGCTACACCTTC
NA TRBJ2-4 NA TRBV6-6 CASSYRIAKNIQYF TGTGCCAGCAGTTATAGAATAGCCAAAAACATTCAGTACTTC